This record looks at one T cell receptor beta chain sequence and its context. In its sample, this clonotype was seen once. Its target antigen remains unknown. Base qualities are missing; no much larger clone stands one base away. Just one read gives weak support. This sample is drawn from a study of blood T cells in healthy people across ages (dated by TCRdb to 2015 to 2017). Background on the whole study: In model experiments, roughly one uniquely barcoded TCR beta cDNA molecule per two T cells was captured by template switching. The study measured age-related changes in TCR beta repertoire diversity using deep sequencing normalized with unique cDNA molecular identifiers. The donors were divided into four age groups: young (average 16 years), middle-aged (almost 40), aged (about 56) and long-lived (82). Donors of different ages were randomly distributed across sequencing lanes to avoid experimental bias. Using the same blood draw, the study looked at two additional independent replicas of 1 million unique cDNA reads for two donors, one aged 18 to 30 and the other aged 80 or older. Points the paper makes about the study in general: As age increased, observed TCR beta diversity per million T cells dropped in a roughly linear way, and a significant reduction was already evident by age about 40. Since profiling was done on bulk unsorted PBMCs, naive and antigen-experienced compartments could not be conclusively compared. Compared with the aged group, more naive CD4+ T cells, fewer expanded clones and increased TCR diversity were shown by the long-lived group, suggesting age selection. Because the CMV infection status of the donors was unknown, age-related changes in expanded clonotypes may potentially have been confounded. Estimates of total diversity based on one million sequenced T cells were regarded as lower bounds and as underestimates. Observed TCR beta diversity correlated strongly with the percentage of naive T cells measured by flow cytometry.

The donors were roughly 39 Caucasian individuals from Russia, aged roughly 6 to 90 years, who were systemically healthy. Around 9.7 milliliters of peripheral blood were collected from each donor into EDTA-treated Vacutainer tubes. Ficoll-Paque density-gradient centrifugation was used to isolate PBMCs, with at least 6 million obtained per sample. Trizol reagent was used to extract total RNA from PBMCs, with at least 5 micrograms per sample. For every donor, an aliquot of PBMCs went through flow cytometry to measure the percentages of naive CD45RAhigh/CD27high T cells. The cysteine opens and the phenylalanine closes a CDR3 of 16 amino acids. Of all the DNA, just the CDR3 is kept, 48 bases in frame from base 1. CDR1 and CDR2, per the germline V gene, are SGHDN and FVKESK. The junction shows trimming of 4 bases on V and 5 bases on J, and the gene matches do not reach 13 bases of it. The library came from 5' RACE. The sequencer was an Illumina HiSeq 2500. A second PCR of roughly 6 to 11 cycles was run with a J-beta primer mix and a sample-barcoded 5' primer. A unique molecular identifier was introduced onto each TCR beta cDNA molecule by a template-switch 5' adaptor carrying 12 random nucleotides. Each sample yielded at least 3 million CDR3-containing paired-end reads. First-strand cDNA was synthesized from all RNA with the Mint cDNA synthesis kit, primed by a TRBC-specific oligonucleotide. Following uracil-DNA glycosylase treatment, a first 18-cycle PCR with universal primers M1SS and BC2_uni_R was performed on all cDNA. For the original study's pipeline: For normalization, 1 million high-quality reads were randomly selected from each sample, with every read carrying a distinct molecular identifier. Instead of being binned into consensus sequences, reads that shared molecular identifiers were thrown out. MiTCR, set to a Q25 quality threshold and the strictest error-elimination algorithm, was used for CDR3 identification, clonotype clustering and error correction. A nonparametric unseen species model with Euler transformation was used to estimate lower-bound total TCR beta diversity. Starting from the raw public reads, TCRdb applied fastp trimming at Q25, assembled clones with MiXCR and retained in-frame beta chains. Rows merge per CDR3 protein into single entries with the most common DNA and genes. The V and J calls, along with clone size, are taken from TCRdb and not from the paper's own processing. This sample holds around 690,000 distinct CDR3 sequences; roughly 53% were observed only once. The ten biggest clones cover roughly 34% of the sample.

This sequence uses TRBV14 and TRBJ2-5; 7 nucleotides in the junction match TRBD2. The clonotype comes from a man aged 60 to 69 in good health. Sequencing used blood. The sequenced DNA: TGTGCCAGCAGCCCGATGGACATGACTAGCTTGGAGACCCAGTACTTC. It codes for CASSPMDMTSLETQYF. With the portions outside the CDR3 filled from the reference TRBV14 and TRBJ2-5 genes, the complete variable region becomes EAGVTQFPSHSVIEKGQTVTLRCDPISGHDNLYWYRRVMGKEIKFLLHFVKESKQDESGMPNNRFLAERTGGTYSTLKVQPAELEDSGVYFCASSPMDMTSLETQYFGPGTRLLVL.